Below, 23 T cell receptor beta chains from the same sample are listed, as sequenced in a study of T cells in Graves' hyperthyroidism and ophthalmopathy (dated 2019 in TCRdb). Library generation was performed with multiplex PCR. The data were produced on an Illumina HiSeq 2000. Amplification of TCR beta CDR3 regions was carried out from RNA transcripts. For the first round of RT-PCR on the TCR CDR3, the HTBI primer set was used together with the Qiagen OneStep RT-PCR kit. TCRdb cleaned the public reads at Q25 with fastp, built clones with MiXCR and kept in-frame beta chains. Merged by CDR3 protein, the rows form single entries marked with the most common genes and DNA. The sample includes 390,000 or so distinct CDR3 sequences, with approximately 15% observed a single time. The top ten clonotypes cover about 13% of the sample. Sequencing was done on a sample of blood. Receptors were obtained from a man between 18 and 35 years old with Graves' ophthalmopathy.

The gene calls are TRBV5-1 and TRBJ2-7; TRBD1 matches at 9 bases. CDR1 SGHRS and CDR2 YFSETQ come from the germline V gene. Germline trimming cut 4 bases from V and 5 bases from J; bases unmatched to any gene: 10. This CDR3 is built from 15 residues. CDR3: CASSTSGTGYDEQYF. CDR3 nucleotides: TGCGCCAGCAGCACTTCCGGGACAGGGTACGACGAGCAGTACTTC.

This clonotype came up a few times. The chain recombines TRBV5-1 with TRBJ2-3; 11 bases are shared with TRBD2. With V trimmed by 1 base and J by 4 bases, 11 bases remained unmatched. CDR1 and CDR2 from the germline V gene are SGHRS and YFSETQ. The CDR3 length is 18 residues. The CDR3 coding sequence is TGCGCCAGCAGCTTGTTGCTAGCGGGGGGACCGGGGGCAGATACGCAGTATTTT. This encodes CASSLLLAGGPGADTQYF.

This clonotype was counted a few times. The V and J genes are TRBV18 and TRBJ2-7, with TRBD1 identical over 7 bases. With V trimmed by 5 bases and J by 0 bases, 4 bases remained unmatched. The CDR3 has 14 residues. Per germline, CDR1 KGHSH and CDR2 LQKENI. CDR3 loop: CASSSDRISYEQYF. The CDR3, as DNA: TGTGCCAGCTCATCGGACAGGATCTCCTACGAGCAGTACTTC.

This clonotype appeared a few times. The V and J genes are TRBV6-1 and TRBJ1-2, with TRBD1 matching over 10 bases. CDR1 is MNHNS, CDR2 SASEGT, per germline. After removal of 7 bases from V and 4 bases from J, the junction contained 9 bases not matched to a gene. The CDR3 has 15 amino acids. CDR3 amino acids: CASTPGQGIGYGYTF. In DNA, the CDR3 is TGTGCCAGCACCCCGGGACAGGGGATAGGCTATGGCTACACCTTC.

This clonotype was picked up many times. The chain couples TRBV3-1 to TRBJ2-7; 8 nucleotides align to TRBD1. V shed 1 base and J 3 bases; nucleotides not matched to a gene: 8. There are 16 residues in the CDR3. Germline V gene sequence: CDR1 LGHDT, CDR2 YNNKEL (reference sequence). The chain's CDR3 is CASSQGPDRGGYEQYF. CDR3 DNA sequence: TGTGCCAGCAGCCAAGGCCCCGACAGGGGAGGCTACGAGCAGTACTTC.

This clonotype occurred many times. V is TRBV11-2 and J is TRBJ2-7; D remains ambiguous. CDR1 is SGHAT, CDR2 FQNNGV, per germline. The germline V and J ends were trimmed by 2 bases and 2 bases, with 10 bases remaining between them. The CDR3 length is 14 residues. CDR3 region: CASSLYTEAYEQYF. The CDR3 DNA is TGTGCCAGCAGCTTATACACGGAAGCCTACGAGCAGTACTTC.

The sample holds many counts of this clonotype. This chain links TRBV15 with TRBJ2-7; 9 bases match TRBD1. Trimming at V came to 3 bases and at J to 4 bases, leaving 4 bases not matched to a gene. This CDR3 is 14 amino acids long. Germline V gene sequence: CDR1 LNHNV, CDR2 YYDKDF (reference sequence). Here the CDR3 reads CATSRGDRAYEQYF. The DNA of the CDR3 is TGTGCCACCAGCAGGGGGGACAGGGCGTACGAGCAGTACTTC.

This clonotype was seen a few times. A read error may explain this, as a much larger clone is one base away. Written as DNA, the CDR3 is TGTGCCAGCGGGGCAGATACGCAGTATTTT. The encoded protein is CASGADTQYF. V usage is TRBV28 and J usage is TRBJ2-3; D unresolved. V was cut by 8 bases and J by 4 bases, with 4 bases left in between. CDR1 and CDR2 from the germline V gene are MDHEN and SYDVKM. This CDR3 is 10 amino acids long. The full variable domain, rest sourced from reference TRBV28 and TRBJ2-3, is DVKVTQSSRYLVKRTGEKVFLECVQDMDHENMFWYRQDPGLGLRLIYFSYDVKMKEKGDIPEGYSVSREKKERFSLILESASTNQTSMYLCASGADTQYFGPGTRLTVL.

This clonotype has ten or more counts. The rearrangement links TRBV11-2 to TRBJ1-4; D possibly corresponds to TRBD1 (5 bases). The germline CDR1 and CDR2 sequences are SGHAT and FQNNGV. The CDR3 contains 17 residues. V lost 1 base, J lost 2 bases, and 14 bases lay in between. The CDR3 nucleotides read TGTGCCAGCAGCTTAGTCCAGGGTGGTTGGACTAATGAAAAACTGTTTTTT. Its protein product is CASSLVQGGWTNEKLFF.

This clonotype was seen repeatedly, ten times or more. In nucleotides, the CDR3 is TGTGCCTGGAACACTGGGACTGCTAGCGGCGAGCAGTACTTC. It encodes CAWNTGTASGEQYF. The chain employs TRBV30 and TRBJ2-7, with 7 bases fitting TRBD2. This CDR3 region has 14 residues. Germline values: CDR1 GTSNPN, CDR2 SVGIG (reference sequence). V was pared by 4 bases and J by 6 bases, with 12 bases of the junction left unmatched.

This clonotype was observed many times. The chain carries TRBV2 and TRBJ1-5; a possible D gene is TRBD1 (5 bases). CDR1 is SNHLY and CDR2 is FYNNEI in the germline V gene. V lost 4 bases, J lost 5 bases, and 9 bases lay in between. The CDR3 runs 13 residues. The CDR3 loop is CASSGGRDQPQHF. The DNA of the CDR3 is TGTGCCAGCAGTGGGGGACGGGATCAGCCCCAGCATTTT.

This chain uses TRBV24-1 with TRBJ2-1; the D gene is possibly TRBD1 (5 bases). Germline V gene sequence: CDR1 KGHDR, CDR2 SFDVKD. CDR3 length: 13 residues. Trimming took 10 bases from V and 0 from J, leaving 9 bases between them. The CDR3 DNA follows: TGTGCCACGTCACAGGCCTCCTACAATGAGCAGTTCTTC. This sequence encodes CATSQASYNEQFF.

The chain joins TRBV6-2 or TRBV6-3 to TRBJ1-3, with D uncertain. The V end lost 7 bases, the J end lost 0 bases, and 10 bases lay between the germline ends. The germline gives CDR1 MNHEY, CDR2 SVGEGT. CDR3 length: 14 residues. This CDR3 reads CASISLYSGNTIYF. The CDR3 bases are TGTGCCAGCATCAGTTTATACTCTGGAAACACCATATATTTT.

The sample holds many counts of this clonotype. As DNA, the CDR3 is TGTGCCATCACCACCGGGGCGGGTTATGGCTACACCTTC. Its translation is CAITTGAGYGYTF. This sequence joins TRBV10-3 and TRBJ1-2; D perhaps matches TRBD1 (5 bases). V shed 7 bases and J shed 5 bases, with 14 bases lying between them. CDR1 ENHRY and CDR2 SYGVKD come from the germline V gene. The CDR3 spans 13 residues.

This chain joins TRBV24-1 and TRBJ2-2; TRBD1 is a possible D gene (8 bases). The CDR3 contains 15 residues. CDR1 and CDR2 from the germline V gene are KGHDR and SFDVKD. V was clipped by 5 bases and J by 5 bases, with 14 bases between them. This chain's CDR3 is CATSVGQGGTGELFF. The CDR3 nucleotides read TGTGCCACCAGTGTTGGACAGGGAGGGACCGGGGAGCTGTTTTTT.

This clonotype was seen repeatedly, ten times or more. The V call is TRBV12-3 or TRBV12-4, the J call TRBJ1-6; D not resolved. The CDR3 loop spans 13 amino acids. V lost 3 bases and J 9 bases, leaving 9 bases between the germline ends. CDR3 DNA: TGTGCCAGCAGTTTTGAGGCGGCTTCACCCCTCCACTTT. This gives the protein CASSFEAASPLHF.

This clonotype was counted many times. This sequence joins TRBV2 and TRBJ2-2, with a weak D call TRBD2 (7 bases). Trimming left V 8 bases short and J 5 bases short, with 21 bases between. The CDR3 loop spans 16 amino acids. Germline V gene sequence: CDR1 SNHLY, CDR2 FYNNEI. In nucleotides, the CDR3 is TGTGCCAGCCTTGGGGGGGCGGAAGGAGGAACCGGGGAGCTGTTTTTT. It specifies CASLGGAEGGTGELFF.

The genes are TRBV7-6 and TRBJ1-6, with D possibly TRBD1 on 5 matching bases. The length of the CDR3 is 12 residues. Germline lookup yields CDR1 SGHVS and CDR2 FNYEAQ. Trimming left V 11 bases short and J 8 bases short, with 13 bases between. CDR3 region: CAGGDSYSPLHF. The CDR3 DNA is TGTGCCGGGGGGGACTCATATTCACCCCTCCACTTT.

Regarding this clonotype: A much larger clone lies a single base off, so this may be a read error. V usage is TRBV13 and J usage is TRBJ1-2; the match to TRBD1 covers 7 bases. Germline V lookup: CDR1 PRHDT, CDR2 FYEKMQ (reference sequence). The CDR3 length is 16 residues. The V and J ends lost 8 bases and 4 bases, in that order; junction bases with no gene match: 16. CDR3 sequence: CASGSHLDRFLYGYTF. The CDR3 DNA sequence: TGTGCCAGCGGCTCGCACTTGGACAGGTTCCTCTATGGCTACACCTTC.

This clonotype occurred many times. CDR3: CASSPVTVYNEQFF. The CDR3 DNA reads TGTGCCAGCTCACCTGTGACGGTCTACAATGAGCAGTTCTTC. This rearrangement joins TRBV18 to TRBJ2-1; D gene ambiguous. Germline lookup yields CDR1 KGHSH and CDR2 LQKENI. The CDR3 contains 14 residues. The V end was cut by 3 bases, the J end by 3 bases, with 9 bases between.

This clonotype was counted only a few times. V gene TRBV4-2 combines with J gene TRBJ2-4; TRBD1 matches at 7 bases. The V gene end was trimmed by 0 bases and the J gene end by 1 base; junction bases not matched to a gene: 6. The germline V gene has CDR1 LGHNA and CDR2 YNFKEQ. The CDR3 runs 17 residues. CDR3 DNA: TGTGCCAGCAGCCAAGATCAGGGGGAGAGGGCCAAAAACATTCAGTACTTC. Residues: CASSQDQGERAKNIQYF.

This clonotype was seen at least ten times. This chain joins TRBV27 and TRBJ1-2, with 10 bases lining up with TRBD1. From germline, CDR1 is MNHEY and CDR2 SMNVEV (reference sequence). The CDR3 has 16 amino acids. With V trimmed by 8 bases and J by 2 bases, 11 bases remained unmatched. The CDR3 DNA is TGTGCCAGCGCCGACAGGGGGCCCACAGAGAACTATGGCTACACCTTC. Protein product: CASADRGPTENYGYTF.

At least ten counts were recorded for this clonotype. This rearrangement joins TRBV6-1 to TRBJ1-4, with D perhaps TRBD1 (5 bases). Trimming shortened V by 10 bases and J by 4 bases, and 19 bases separated the two germline ends. Germline values: CDR1 MNHNS, CDR2 SASEGT. CDR3 length: 15 residues. CDR3 DNA: TGTGCCACCTCAAGGAGTGGGGGAGGTAATGAAAAACTGTTTTTT. It yields the protein CATSRSGGGNEKLFF.